This entry concerns a single TCR beta chain. At least ten counts were recorded for this clonotype. Its antigen target is currently unknown. No per-base quality is available; no much larger clone lies one base away. The run used an Illumina HiSeq 2500. First-strand cDNA was synthesized using Superscript III and a set of TRAV- and TRBV-specific primers, so that both TCRalpha and TCRbeta chains were covered. TCRs were amplified with Phusion for 15 to 20 PCR cycles using a constant-region primer together with the adapter attached to the V primers. Isolated mRNA was amplified with the MessageAmp II aRNA Amplification Kit, using a roughly 15-hour in vitro transcription at 37°C. mRNA for TCR sequencing was isolated with the Dynabeads mRNA DIRECT Purification Kit. Indexed Illumina adapters were added in a second approximately 25-cycle Phusion PCR, and the resulting products were purified with AMPure XP beads. The study's own analysis went as follows. Custom Perl scripts pooled TCR sequences encoding the same protein, removed out-of-frame sequences and computed each clonotype's abundance. The analysis excluded TCR sequences that were supported by just one read. The metrics used to describe the repertoires included Shannon entropy, Gini index, clonality, richness, and the frequency of TCRs shared between repertoires. The public reads were quality trimmed at Q25 with fastp and then assembled into clones with MiXCR by TCRdb, keeping productive beta chains. Under each unique CDR3 protein, matching rows form one entry showing the most common genes and DNA. The V and J calls come from TCRdb's annotation, not from the publication. The sample profile shows 40,000 or so distinct CDR3 sequences; around 25% of them were found once. The top ten hold over 9% of the sample.

This sample is drawn from a study of low-dose radiotherapy and immunotherapy resistance in tumors (dated 2022 in TCRdb). For context, the study as a whole: In Cohort 1, each fraction delivered 0.5 Gy every 2 weeks, and the prescribed total PTV dose was 6.5 Gy. In Cohort 2, 1 Gy per fraction was delivered every two weeks, for a total of 13 Gy over 26 weeks. Nivolumab and ipilimumab were both given intravenously, with nivolumab at a 240 mg flat dose every two weeks and ipilimumab at 1 mg/kg every six weeks. Cyclophosphamide 200 mg/m2 was administered intravenously every two weeks, one day before each radiation and immunotherapy administration. Starting on cycle 1 day 1, patients took 300 mg of aspirin by mouth once a day for four cycles. Randomization of trial participants into treatment groups was not performed. Eight patients were included in the translational analysis, namely three from the first dose cohort plus the first five from the second dose cohort.

The CDR3 starts with the cysteine, ends with the phenylalanine, and has 20 residues. Just CDR3 DNA is preserved here, 60 bases in frame from base 1. Clipping removes 3 bases from V and 1 base from J, with 11 as the unmatched junction base count. CDR1 and CDR2 were assigned from the germline V gene (reference sequence) as LNHDA and SQIVND. Taken with the paper, the label for time point translates to: after trial treatment. Interpreted using the paper, the treatment or condition label stands for: LDRT plus nivolumab, ipilimumab, low-dose cyclophosphamide and aspirin (RACIN trial). The donors came from RACIN, which was a single-arm phase I dose-escalation trial that paired nivolumab and ipilimumab with aspirin, low-dose cyclophosphamide and low-dose radiotherapy. Patients were eligible if they had advanced solid tumors that were TIL-negative.

The chain employs TRBV19 and TRBJ2-3; a stretch of 15 junction bases matches TRBD2. The starting material was PBMCs, obtained after low-dose radiotherapy plus immunotherapy. This clonotype originated in a male donor with prostate cancer. The nucleotides are TGTGCCAGTAGTATCCGGGGACTAGCGGGGGGCCTCAGGGGCACAGATACGCAGTATTTT. Its protein reads: CASSIRGLAGGLRGTDTQYF.